A single T cell receptor (beta chain) is shown here with its context. Its specificity is unknown. The source of the sample is a study of CD8 T cells in Susac syndrome. Study-wide findings and caveats: Acknowledgment was made by the study that its TCR sequencing and HLA analysis involved a relatively small number of individuals.

Random-hexamer reverse transcription was applied to roughly 0.45 to 1 ug RNA. Across 54 Vbeta and 13 Jbeta, TCR beta CDR3 was amplified with immunoSEQ multiplex PCR. MiXCR, run by TCRdb on the immunoSEQ multiplex PCR reads, gives a single entry per CDR3 protein. The table records 160,000 or so distinct CDR3 sequences, approximately 93% of them present only once. TCR beta sequencing was performed on blood CD8+ and CD4+ T cells. TEMRA cells were FACS-enriched, unlike CD8+ and CD4+ T cells, which were negatively isolated. This sequence was found in a human donor with multiple sclerosis. Sequencing was carried out using CD4+ T cells from PBMCs.

The DNA of the CDR3 is TGCGCCAGCAGCTTGGCCGACCTGGGGACTTTC. Amino acids: CASSLADLGTF. The chain couples TRBV5-1 to TRBJ2-6; D gene ambiguous. V lost 0 bases and J 18 bases, leaving 10 bases between the germline ends. The CDR3 has 11 residues. The germline V gene has CDR1 SGHRS and CDR2 YFSETQ.